This TCR beta chain emerged from a study of T cell responses to AZD1222 COVID-19 vaccine. General study results and limits: Reportedly, close to half of spike-specific TCRs are directed against unmutated variant regions. Females made up more of the donors, who were largely white British, and clonal diversity may have come out too low.

In regard to this clone: The target antigen is unknown.

The table came from immunoSEQ multiplex PCR; TCRdb's copy has only in-frame clones and leaves some out. Of approximately 110,000 clones listed, approximately 85% are singletons. This specimen consisted of peripheral blood, obtained on day 0 of AZD1222 vaccination. This TCR came from an adult in good health.

CDR3 in amino acids: CASSSHSQPQHF. CDR3 in DNA: TGTGCCAGCAGTTCCCACAGTCAGCCCCAGCATTTT. The V call is TRBV28, the J call TRBJ1-5, with unresolved D. In germline, CDR1 is MDHEN, CDR2 SYDVKM. Trimming shortened V by 4 bases and J by 6 bases, and 7 bases separated the two germline ends. The CDR3 has 12 amino acids.